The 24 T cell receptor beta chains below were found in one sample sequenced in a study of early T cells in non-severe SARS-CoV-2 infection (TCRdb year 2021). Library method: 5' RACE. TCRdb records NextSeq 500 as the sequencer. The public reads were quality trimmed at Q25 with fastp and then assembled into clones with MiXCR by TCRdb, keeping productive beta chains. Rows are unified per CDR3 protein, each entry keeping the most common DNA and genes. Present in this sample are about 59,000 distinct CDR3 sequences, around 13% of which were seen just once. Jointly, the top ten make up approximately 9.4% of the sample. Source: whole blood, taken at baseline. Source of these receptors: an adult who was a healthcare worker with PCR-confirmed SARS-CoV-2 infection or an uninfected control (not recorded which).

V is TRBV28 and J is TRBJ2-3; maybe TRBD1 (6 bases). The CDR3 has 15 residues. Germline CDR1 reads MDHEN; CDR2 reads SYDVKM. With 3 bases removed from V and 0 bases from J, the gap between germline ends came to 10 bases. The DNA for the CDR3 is TGTGCCAGCAGTTTCCGACAGGAAAGCACAGATACGCAGTATTTT. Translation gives CASSFRQESTDTQYF.

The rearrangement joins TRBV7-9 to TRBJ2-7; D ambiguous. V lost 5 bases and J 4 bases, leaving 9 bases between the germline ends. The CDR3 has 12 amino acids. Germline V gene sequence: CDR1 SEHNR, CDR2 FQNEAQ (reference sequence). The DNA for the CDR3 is TGTGCCAGCAGCCCCTCCTTATACGAGCAGTACTTC. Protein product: CASSPSLYEQYF.

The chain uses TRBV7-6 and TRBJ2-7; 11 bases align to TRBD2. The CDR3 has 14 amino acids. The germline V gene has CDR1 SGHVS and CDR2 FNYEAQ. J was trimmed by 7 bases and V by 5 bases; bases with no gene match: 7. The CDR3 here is CASSLGTSGMEQYF. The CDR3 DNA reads TGTGCCAGCAGCCTTGGGACTAGCGGCATGGAGCAGTACTTC.

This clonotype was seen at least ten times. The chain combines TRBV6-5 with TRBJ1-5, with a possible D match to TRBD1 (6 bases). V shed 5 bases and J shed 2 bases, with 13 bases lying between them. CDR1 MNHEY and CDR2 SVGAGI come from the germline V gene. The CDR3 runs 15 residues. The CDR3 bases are TGTGCCAGCAGTCCCAGGGGTAGGGGCAATCAGCCCCAGCATTTT. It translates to CASSPRGRGNQPQHF.

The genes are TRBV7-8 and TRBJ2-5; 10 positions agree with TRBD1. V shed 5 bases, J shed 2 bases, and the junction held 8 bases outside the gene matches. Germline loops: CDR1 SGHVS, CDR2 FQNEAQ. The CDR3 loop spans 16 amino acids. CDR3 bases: TGTGCCAGCAGCCTGAGGACAGGGGGGAGACAAGAGACCCAGTACTTC. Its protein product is CASSLRTGGRQETQYF.

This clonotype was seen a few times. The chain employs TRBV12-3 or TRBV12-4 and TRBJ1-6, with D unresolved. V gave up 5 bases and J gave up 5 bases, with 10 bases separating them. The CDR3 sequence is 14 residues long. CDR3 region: CASSPGRDNSPLHF. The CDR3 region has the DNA TGTGCCAGCAGTCCCGGGAGGGATAATTCACCCCTCCACTTT.

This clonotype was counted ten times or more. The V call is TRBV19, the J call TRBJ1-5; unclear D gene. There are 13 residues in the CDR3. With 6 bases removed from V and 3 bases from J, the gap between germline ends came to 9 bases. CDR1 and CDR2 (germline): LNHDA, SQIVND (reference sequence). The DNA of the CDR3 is TGTGCCAGTAGCTCCCGGCCCAATCAGCCCCAGCATTTT. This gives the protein CASSSRPNQPQHF. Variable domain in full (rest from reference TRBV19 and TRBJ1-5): DGGITQSPKYLFRKEGQNVTLSCEQNLNHDAMYWYRQDPGQGLRLIYYSQIVNDFQKGDIAEGYSVSREKKESFPLTVTSAQKNPTAFYLCASSSRPNQPQHFGDGTRLSIL.

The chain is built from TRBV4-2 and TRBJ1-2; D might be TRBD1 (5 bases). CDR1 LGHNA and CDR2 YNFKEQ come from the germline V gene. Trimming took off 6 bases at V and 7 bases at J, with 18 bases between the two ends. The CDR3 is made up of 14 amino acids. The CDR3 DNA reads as TGTGCCAGCAGGTATCCGGGACCACGTCCTGGCTACACCTTC. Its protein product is CASRYPGPRPGYTF.

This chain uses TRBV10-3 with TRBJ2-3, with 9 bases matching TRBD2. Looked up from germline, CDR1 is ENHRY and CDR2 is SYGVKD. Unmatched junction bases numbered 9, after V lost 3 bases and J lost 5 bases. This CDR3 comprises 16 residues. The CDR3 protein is CAISDPGGRAEDTQYF. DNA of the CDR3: TGTGCCATCAGTGACCCTGGCGGGAGGGCCGAAGATACGCAGTATTTT.

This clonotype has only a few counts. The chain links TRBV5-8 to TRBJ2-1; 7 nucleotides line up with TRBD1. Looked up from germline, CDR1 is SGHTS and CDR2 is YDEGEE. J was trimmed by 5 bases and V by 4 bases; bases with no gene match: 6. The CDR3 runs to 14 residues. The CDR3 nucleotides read TGTGCCAGCAGCCCCTGGACAGGAGACAATGAGCAGTTCTTC. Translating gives CASSPWTGDNEQFF. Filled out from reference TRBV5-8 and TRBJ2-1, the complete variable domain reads EAGVTQSPTHLIKTRGQQATLRCSPISGHTSVYWYQQALGLGLQFLLWYDEGEERNRGNFPPRFSGRQFPNYSSELNVNALELEDSALYLCASSPWTGDNEQFFGPGTRLTVL.

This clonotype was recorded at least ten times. The CDR3 reads CASSSPQGHQPQHF. The CDR3 nucleotides are TGTGCCAGCAGTTCCCCACAGGGGCATCAGCCCCAGCATTTT. The V and J genes are TRBV12-3 or TRBV12-4 and TRBJ1-5; 7 nucleotides match TRBD1. This CDR3 spans 14 amino acids. The V gene end was trimmed by 4 bases and the J gene end by 5 bases; junction bases not matched to a gene: 5.

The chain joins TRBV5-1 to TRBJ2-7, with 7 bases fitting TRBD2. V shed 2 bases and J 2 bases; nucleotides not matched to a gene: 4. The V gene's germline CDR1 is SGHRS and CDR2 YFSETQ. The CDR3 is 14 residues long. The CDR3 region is CASSFWEGPYEQYF. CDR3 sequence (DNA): TGCGCCAGCAGCTTTTGGGAGGGGCCCTACGAGCAGTACTTC. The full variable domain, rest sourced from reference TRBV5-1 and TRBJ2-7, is KAGVTQTPRYLIKTRGQQVTLSCSPISGHRSVSWYQQTPGQGLQFLFEYFSETQRNKGNFPGRFSGRQFSNSRSEMNVSTLELGDSALYLCASSFWEGPYEQYFGPGTRLTVT.

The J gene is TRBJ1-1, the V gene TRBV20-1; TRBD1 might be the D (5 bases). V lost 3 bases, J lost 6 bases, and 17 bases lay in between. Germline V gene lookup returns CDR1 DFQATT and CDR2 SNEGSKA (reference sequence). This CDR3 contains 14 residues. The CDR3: CSARGVSRDSEAFF. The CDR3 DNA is TGCAGTGCTAGGGGGGTCTCGAGGGACTCTGAAGCTTTCTTT.

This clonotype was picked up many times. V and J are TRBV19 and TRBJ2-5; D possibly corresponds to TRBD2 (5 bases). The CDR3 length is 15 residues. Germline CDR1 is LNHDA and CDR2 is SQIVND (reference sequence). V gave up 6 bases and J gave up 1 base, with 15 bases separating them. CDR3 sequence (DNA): TGTGCCAGTAGAGCGGCCCGGGGAAGCCAAGAGACCCAGTACTTC. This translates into CASRAARGSQETQYF. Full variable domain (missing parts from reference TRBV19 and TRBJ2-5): DGGITQSPKYLFRKEGQNVTLSCEQNLNHDAMYWYRQDPGQGLRLIYYSQIVNDFQKGDIAEGYSVSREKKESFPLTVTSAQKNPTAFYLCASRAARGSQETQYFGPGTRLLVL.

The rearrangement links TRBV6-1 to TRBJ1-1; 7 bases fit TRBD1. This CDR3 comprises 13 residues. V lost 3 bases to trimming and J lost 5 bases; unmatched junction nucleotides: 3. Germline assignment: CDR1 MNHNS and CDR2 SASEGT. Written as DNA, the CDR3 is TGTGCCAGCAGTGAGAGACAGGGAACTGAAGCTTTCTTT. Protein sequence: CASSERQGTEAFF.

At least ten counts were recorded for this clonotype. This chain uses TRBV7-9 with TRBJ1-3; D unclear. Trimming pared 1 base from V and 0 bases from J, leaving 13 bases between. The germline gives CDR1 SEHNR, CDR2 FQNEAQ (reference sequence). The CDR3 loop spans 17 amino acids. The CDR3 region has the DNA TGTGCCAGCAGCTTAGTAGTGGATCTCTTCTCTGGAAACACCATATATTTT. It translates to CASSLVVDLFSGNTIYF.

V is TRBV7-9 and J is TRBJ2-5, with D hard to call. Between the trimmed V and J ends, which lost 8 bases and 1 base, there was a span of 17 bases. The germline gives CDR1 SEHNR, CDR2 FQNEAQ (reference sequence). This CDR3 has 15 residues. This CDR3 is CASAPSRRSQETQYF. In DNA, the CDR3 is TGTGCCAGCGCTCCATCGCGAAGGAGCCAAGAGACCCAGTACTTC. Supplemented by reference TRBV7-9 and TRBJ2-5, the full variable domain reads DTGVSQNPRHKITKRGQNVTFRCDPISEHNRLYWYRQTLGQGPEFLTYFQNEAQLEKSRLLSDRFSAERPKGSFSTLEIQRTEQGDSAMYLCASAPSRRSQETQYFGPGTRLLVL.

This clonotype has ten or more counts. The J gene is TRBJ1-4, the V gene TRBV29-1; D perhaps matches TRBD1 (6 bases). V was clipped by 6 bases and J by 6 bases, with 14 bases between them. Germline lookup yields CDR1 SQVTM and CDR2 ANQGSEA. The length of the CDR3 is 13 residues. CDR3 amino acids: CSVQGGGYEKLFF. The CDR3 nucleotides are TGCAGCGTCCAAGGAGGGGGTTATGAAAAACTGTTTTTT. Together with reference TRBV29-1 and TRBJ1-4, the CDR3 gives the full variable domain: SAVISQKPSRDICQRGTSLTIQCQVDSQVTMMFWYRQQPGQSLTLIATANQGSEATYESGFVIDKFPISRPNLTFSTLTVSNMSPEDSSIYLCSVQGGGYEKLFFGSGTQLSVL.

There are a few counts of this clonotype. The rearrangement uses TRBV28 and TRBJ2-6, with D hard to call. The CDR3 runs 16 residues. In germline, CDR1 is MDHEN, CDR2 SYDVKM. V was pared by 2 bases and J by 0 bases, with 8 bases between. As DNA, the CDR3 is TGTGCCAGCAGTTTAGACCTACTCTCTGGGGCCAACGTCCTGACTTTC. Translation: CASSLDLLSGANVLTF. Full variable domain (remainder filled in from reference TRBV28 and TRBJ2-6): DVKVTQSSRYLVKRTGEKVFLECVQDMDHENMFWYRQDPGLGLRLIYFSYDVKMKEKGDIPEGYSVSREKKERFSLILESASTNQTSMYLCASSLDLLSGANVLTFGAGSRLTVL.

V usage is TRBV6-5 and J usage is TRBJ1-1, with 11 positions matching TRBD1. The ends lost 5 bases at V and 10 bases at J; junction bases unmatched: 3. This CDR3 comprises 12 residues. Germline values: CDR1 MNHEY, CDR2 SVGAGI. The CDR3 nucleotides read TGTGCCAGCAGTCAGGACAGGGGGCGAGCTTTCTTT. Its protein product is CASSQDRGRAFF.

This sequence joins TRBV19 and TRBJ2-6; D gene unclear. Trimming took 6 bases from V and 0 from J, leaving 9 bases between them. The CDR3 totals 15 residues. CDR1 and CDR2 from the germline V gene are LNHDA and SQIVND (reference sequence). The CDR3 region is CASSRILSGANVLTF. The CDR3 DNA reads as TGTGCCAGTAGCCGCATCCTCTCTGGGGCCAACGTCCTGACTTTC.

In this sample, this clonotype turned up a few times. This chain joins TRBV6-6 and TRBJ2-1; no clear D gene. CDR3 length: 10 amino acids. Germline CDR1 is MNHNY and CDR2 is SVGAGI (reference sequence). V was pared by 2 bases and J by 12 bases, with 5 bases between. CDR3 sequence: CASSYGGQFF. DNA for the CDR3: TGTGCCAGCAGTTACGGTGGGCAGTTCTTC.

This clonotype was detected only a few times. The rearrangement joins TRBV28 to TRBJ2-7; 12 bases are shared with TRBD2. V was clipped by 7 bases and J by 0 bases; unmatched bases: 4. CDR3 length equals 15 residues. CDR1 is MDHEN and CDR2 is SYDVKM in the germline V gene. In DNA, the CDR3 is TGTGCCAGCACCTGGACTAGCGGGACCTCCTACGAGCAGTACTTC. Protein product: CASTWTSGTSYEQYF.

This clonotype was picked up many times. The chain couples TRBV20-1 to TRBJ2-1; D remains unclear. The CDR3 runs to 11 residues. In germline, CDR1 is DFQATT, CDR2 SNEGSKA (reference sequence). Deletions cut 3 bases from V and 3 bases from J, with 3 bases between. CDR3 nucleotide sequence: TGCAGTGCTAGGCGCTACAATGAGCAGTTCTTC. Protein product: CSARRYNEQFF.